This is a list of T cell receptor beta chains from one sample in a study of blood T cell repertoires in COVID-19. Sequencing used immunoSEQ multiplex PCR; TCRdb keeps in-frame clones, though not all of them. Here the sample spans roughly 39,000 clones, approximately 85% being singletons. The source material was peripheral blood. Every receptor here comes from a man aged 60 to 69 with acute or convalescent COVID-19. Each CDR3 is given with its conserved first and last residue. Each record gives: clone size, V gene, D gene, J gene, CDR3 protein, CDR3 DNA. The D gene is left open where the match is weak. Some rows mark clone size as missing; the rest say once, few, many or name a class of expanded clone.

clone size: .
V gene: TRBV19
D gene: .
J gene: TRBJ2-1
CDR3 protein: CASRLGGEQFF
CDR3 DNA: TGTGCCAGCCGACTAGGCGGTGAGCAGTTCTTC

clone size: .
V gene: TRBV9
D gene: TRBD2
J gene: TRBJ2-5
CDR3 protein: CASSAHSTSVTQYF
CDR3 DNA: TGTGCCAGCAGCGCCCACTCGACTAGCGTAACCCAGTACTTC

clone size: .
V gene: TRBV2
D gene: .
J gene: TRBJ2-5
CDR3 protein: CASSGDGKETQYF
CDR3 DNA: TGTGCCAGCAGCGGCGACGGGAAGGAGACCCAGTACTTC

clone size: .
V gene: TRBV12-5
D gene: .
J gene: TRBJ1-5
CDR3 protein: CASGSKHHQPQHF
CDR3 DNA: TGTGCTAGTGGTTCCAAACACCATCAGCCCCAGCATTTT

clone size: .
V gene: TRBV6-2/TRBV6-3
D gene: TRBD1
J gene: TRBJ1-4
CDR3 protein: CASSRRWTGAFATNEKLFF
CDR3 DNA: TGTGCCAGCAGTCGCCGTTGGACAGGGGCTTTTGCAACTAATGAAAAACTGTTTTTT

clone size: .
V gene: TRBV12-5
D gene: TRBD1
J gene: TRBJ1-2
CDR3 protein: CASGTTGNGYTF
CDR3 DNA: TGTGCTAGTGGAACGACAGGGAATGGCTACACCTTC

clone size: .
V gene: TRBV3-1/TRBV3-2
D gene: .
J gene: TRBJ2-2
CDR3 protein: CASSQTTTGELFF
CDR3 DNA: TGTGCCAGCAGCCAAACGACAACCGGGGAGCTGTTTTTT

clone size: .
V gene: TRBV18
D gene: TRBD1
J gene: TRBJ1-4
CDR3 protein: CASSQQGREKLFF
CDR3 DNA: TGTGCCAGCTCACAACAGGGGCGTGAAAAACTGTTTTTT

clone size: .
V gene: TRBV5-1
D gene: .
J gene: TRBJ1-3
CDR3 protein: CASSFNGARGNTIYF
CDR3 DNA: TGCGCCAGCAGCTTTAATGGGGCGAGGGGAAACACCATATATTTT

clone size: few
V gene: TRBV7-9
D gene: TRBD1
J gene: TRBJ1-1
CDR3 protein: CASSSPDRANTEAFF
CDR3 DNA: TGTGCCAGCAGCTCACCCGACAGGGCGAACACTGAAGCTTTCTTT

clone size: .
V gene: TRBV6-5
D gene: .
J gene: TRBJ1-3
CDR3 protein: CASSPPLGSGNTIYF
CDR3 DNA: TGTGCCAGCTCTCCCCCCCTCGGCTCTGGAAACACCATATATTTT

clone size: .
V gene: TRBV6-2/TRBV6-3
D gene: .
J gene: TRBJ2-2
CDR3 protein: CASSRAGAVTGELFF
CDR3 DNA: TGTGCCAGCAGCCGCGCGGGGGCGGTCACCGGGGAGCTGTTTTTT

clone size: .
V gene: TRBV5-6
D gene: TRBD2
J gene: TRBJ2-3
CDR3 protein: CASSLAERGVTDTQYF
CDR3 DNA: TGTGCCAGCAGCTTGGCGGAGCGGGGGGTCACAGATACGCAGTATTTT

clone size: .
V gene: TRBV2
D gene: .
J gene: TRBJ2-3
CDR3 protein: CASRLGSDTQYF
CDR3 DNA: TGTGCCAGCAGGCTCGGTTCGGATACGCAGTATTTT

clone size: .
V gene: TRBV6-1
D gene: .
J gene: TRBJ2-1
CDR3 protein: CASSDLYRAGNEQFF
CDR3 DNA: TGTGCCAGCAGTGATTTATACAGGGCCGGCAATGAGCAGTTCTTC

clone size: .
V gene: TRBV29-1
D gene: TRBD2
J gene: TRBJ2-3
CDR3 protein: CSVGATPIAGGSFTDTQYF
CDR3 DNA: TGCAGCGTTGGGGCAACCCCAATAGCGGGGGGTTCTTTCACAGATACGCAGTATTTT

clone size: .
V gene: TRBV9
D gene: TRBD2
J gene: TRBJ2-1
CDR3 protein: CASSPTRLAGVDNEQFF
CDR3 DNA: TGTGCCAGCAGCCCGACCCGACTAGCGGGAGTCGACAATGAGCAGTTCTTC

clone size: .
V gene: TRBV27
D gene: TRBD2
J gene: TRBJ2-1
CDR3 protein: CASSPGRAGGYNEQFF
CDR3 DNA: TGTGCCAGCAGTCCGGGGAGGGCGGGGGGTTACAATGAGCAGTTCTTC

clone size: .
V gene: TRBV6-1
D gene: TRBD2
J gene: TRBJ2-7
CDR3 protein: CASSEGQGGDEQYF
CDR3 DNA: TGTGCCAGCAGTGAAGGGCAGGGAGGGGACGAGCAGTACTTC

clone size: .
V gene: TRBV5-1
D gene: TRBD1
J gene: TRBJ2-2
CDR3 protein: CASSPDRGNTGELFF
CDR3 DNA: TGCGCCAGCAGCCCCGACAGGGGCAACACCGGGGAGCTGTTTTTT

clone size: .
V gene: TRBV2
D gene: TRBD2
J gene: TRBJ2-7
CDR3 protein: CASSGLAGVEQYF
CDR3 DNA: TGTGCCAGCAGTGGCCTAGCGGGAGTCGAGCAGTACTTC

clone size: few
V gene: TRBV4-2
D gene: .
J gene: TRBJ2-1
CDR3 protein: CASSQDVAGPNNEQFF
CDR3 DNA: TGTGCCAGCAGCCAAGACGTGGCGGGTCCTAACAATGAGCAGTTCTTC

clone size: .
V gene: TRBV6-2/TRBV6-3
D gene: .
J gene: TRBJ1-2
CDR3 protein: CASSLQGPYGYTF
CDR3 DNA: TGTGCCAGCAGTTTGCAGGGGCCATATGGCTACACCTTC

clone size: .
V gene: TRBV5-1
D gene: TRBD2
J gene: TRBJ2-4
CDR3 protein: CASSPRTGGLAGDAKNIQYF
CDR3 DNA: TGCGCCAGCAGCCCCAGGACGGGTGGACTAGCGGGGGACGCCAAAAACATTCAGTACTTC

clone size: .
V gene: TRBV6-6
D gene: .
J gene: TRBJ1-2
CDR3 protein: CASVPDNRANYGYTF
CDR3 DNA: TGTGCCAGCGTTCCGGACAACAGGGCTAACTATGGCTACACCTTC

clone size: .
V gene: TRBV10-3
D gene: .
J gene: TRBJ1-1
CDR3 protein: CAISPTTANTEAFF
CDR3 DNA: TGTGCCATCAGCCCAACCACAGCGAACACTGAAGCTTTCTTT

clone size: once
V gene: TRBV11-2
D gene: .
J gene: TRBJ2-1
CDR3 protein: CASRSMVEWVNEQFF
CDR3 DNA: TGTGCCAGCCGCTCAATGGTGGAGTGGGTGAATGAGCAGTTCTTC

clone size: .
V gene: TRBV11-2
D gene: TRBD1
J gene: TRBJ1-1
CDR3 protein: CASSLAGGIAFF
CDR3 DNA: TGTGCCAGCAGCTTAGCAGGGGGTATAGCTTTCTTT

clone size: .
V gene: TRBV27
D gene: TRBD2
J gene: TRBJ2-5
CDR3 protein: CASSTGLAGGEETQYF
CDR3 DNA: TGTGCCAGCAGTACGGGACTAGCGGGGGGCGAAGAGACCCAGTACTTC

clone size: .
V gene: TRBV7-3
D gene: .
J gene: TRBJ2-3
CDR3 protein: CASSFQTRDTQYF
CDR3 DNA: TGTGCCAGCAGCTTCCAGACAAGAGATACGCAGTATTTT

clone size: .
V gene: TRBV28
D gene: .
J gene: TRBJ1-1
CDR3 protein: CASNRPPGAMNTEAFF
CDR3 DNA: TGTGCCAGCAACCGTCCTCCGGGTGCTATGAACACTGAAGCTTTCTTT

clone size: once
V gene: TRBV5-6
D gene: TRBD2
J gene: TRBJ2-5
CDR3 protein: CASSLRGGETQYF
CDR3 DNA: TGTGCCAGCAGCTTGAGGGGAGGGGAGACCCAGTACTTC

clone size: .
V gene: TRBV28
D gene: TRBD2
J gene: TRBJ2-1
CDR3 protein: CASSLAGGMNEQFF
CDR3 DNA: TGTGCCAGCAGTTTAGCGGGAGGGATGAATGAGCAGTTCTTC

clone size: .
V gene: TRBV12-3/TRBV12-4
D gene: TRBD1
J gene: TRBJ1-2
CDR3 protein: CASRTTGNGYTF
CDR3 DNA: TGTGCCAGCAGGACGACAGGGAACGGCTACACCTTC

clone size: .
V gene: TRBV28
D gene: TRBD2
J gene: TRBJ2-1
CDR3 protein: CASSSPFAGGLSYNEQFF
CDR3 DNA: TGTGCCAGCAGTTCCCCGTTCGCGGGAGGCCTGTCCTACAATGAGCAGTTCTTC

clone size: .
V gene: TRBV5-1
D gene: TRBD2
J gene: TRBJ2-1
CDR3 protein: CASSLGSGRGNEQFF
CDR3 DNA: TGCGCCAGCAGCTTGGGTAGCGGGAGAGGTAATGAGCAGTTCTTC

clone size: .
V gene: TRBV4-3
D gene: .
J gene: TRBJ1-4
CDR3 protein: CASSPGKQHNEKLFF
CDR3 DNA: TGCGCCAGCAGCCCGGGGAAGCAGCATAATGAAAAACTGTTTTTT

clone size: .
V gene: TRBV5-1
D gene: .
J gene: TRBJ2-6
CDR3 protein: CASSSQGAGANVLTF
CDR3 DNA: TGCGCCAGCAGCTCCCAGGGCGCCGGGGCCAACGTCCTGACTTTC

clone size: once
V gene: TRBV4-1
D gene: TRBD2
J gene: TRBJ2-1
CDR3 protein: CASSQDGSGYFSSYNEQFF
CDR3 DNA: TGCGCCAGCAGCCAAGATGGTAGCGGGTACTTCAGCTCCTACAATGAGCAGTTCTTC

clone size: .
V gene: TRBV28
D gene: .
J gene: TRBJ2-3
CDR3 protein: CASSGAQGTDTQYF
CDR3 DNA: TGTGCCAGCAGTGGGGCGCAGGGCACAGATACGCAGTATTTT

clone size: .
V gene: TRBV5-1
D gene: TRBD2
J gene: TRBJ2-1
CDR3 protein: CASSWGTSGRAHEQFF
CDR3 DNA: TGCGCCAGCAGCTGGGGGACTAGCGGGAGGGCGCATGAGCAGTTCTTC